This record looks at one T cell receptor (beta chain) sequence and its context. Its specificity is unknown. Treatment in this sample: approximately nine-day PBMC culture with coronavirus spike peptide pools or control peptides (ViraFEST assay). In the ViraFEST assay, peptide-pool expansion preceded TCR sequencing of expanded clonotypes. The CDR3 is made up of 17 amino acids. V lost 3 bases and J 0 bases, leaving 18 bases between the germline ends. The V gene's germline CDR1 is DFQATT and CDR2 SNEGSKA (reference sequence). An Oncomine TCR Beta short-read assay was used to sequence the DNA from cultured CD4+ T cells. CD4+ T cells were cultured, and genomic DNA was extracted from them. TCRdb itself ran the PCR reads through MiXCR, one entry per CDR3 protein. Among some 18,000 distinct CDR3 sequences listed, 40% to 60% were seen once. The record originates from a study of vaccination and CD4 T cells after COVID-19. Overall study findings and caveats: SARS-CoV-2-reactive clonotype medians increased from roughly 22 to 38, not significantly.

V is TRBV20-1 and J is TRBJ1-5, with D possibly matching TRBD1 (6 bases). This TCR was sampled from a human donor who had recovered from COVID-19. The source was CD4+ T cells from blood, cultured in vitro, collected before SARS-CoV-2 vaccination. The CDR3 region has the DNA TGCAGTGCTAGCTCCGCAGATGGGGACATTAGCAATCAGCCCCAGCATTTT. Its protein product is CSASSADGDISNQPQHF.